Listed here are 22 T cell receptor beta chains from one sample, sequenced in a study of blood T cell repertoires in COVID-19. Assay used: immunoSEQ multiplex PCR; TCRdb lists only in-frame clones, some missing. Counted here are about 270,000 clones, around 89% occurring once; the ten biggest clones make up approximately 4%. Source material: PBMCs or T cells enriched from blood (not recorded which). The receptors here all came from a woman aged 25 to 45 with acute COVID-19.

This chain uses TRBV14 with TRBJ2-1, with D possibly matching TRBD1 (5 bases). The CDR3 totals 15 residues. V was pared by 2 bases and J by 6 bases, with 14 bases between. Germline CDR1 SGHDN, CDR2 FVKESK. The CDR3 DNA sequence: TGTGCCAGCAGCCAAAAATCAGGGCCCTCCAATGAGCAGTTCTTC. Its protein product is CASSQKSGPSNEQFF.

As to this clone: In the same sample, other DNA sequences code for this CDR3. V gene TRBV30 combines with J gene TRBJ2-7, with TRBD2 matching 8 bases. The germline CDR1 and CDR2 sequences are GTSNPN and SVGIG (reference sequence). V lost 1 base, J lost 1 base, and 6 bases stayed unmatched. The CDR3 is 15 residues long. DNA for the CDR3: TGTGCCTGGAGTGGGCCTAGCGGGCTTTCCTACGAGCAGTACTTC. This gives the protein CAWSGPSGLSYEQYF.

The chain links TRBV6-1 to TRBJ2-5, with 9 bases that match TRBD1. With V trimmed by 2 bases and J by 5 bases, 6 bases remained unmatched. The CDR3 is made up of 15 amino acids. Germline V lookup: CDR1 MNHNS, CDR2 SASEGT. DNA of the CDR3: TGTGCCAGCAGTGAAATGGGACAGGGTAGGGAGACCCAGTACTTC. Its protein product is CASSEMGQGRETQYF.

The genes are TRBV5-1 and TRBJ2-1, with D perhaps matching TRBD2 (6 bases). The germline V and J ends were trimmed by 7 bases and 7 bases, with 15 bases remaining between them. CDR1 and CDR2 (germline): SGHRS, YFSETQ. The CDR3 runs to 13 residues. The CDR3 region is CASYRDSGNEQFF. CDR3 DNA sequence: TGCGCCAGCTACCGGGACTCCGGGAATGAGCAGTTCTTC. The full variable domain, completed using reference TRBV5-1 and TRBJ2-1, is KAGVTQTPRYLIKTRGQQVTLSCSPISGHRSVSWYQQTPGQGLQFLFEYFSETQRNKGNFPGRFSGRQFSNSRSEMNVSTLELGDSALYLCASYRDSGNEQFFGPGTRLTVL.

This clone was observed a handful of times. The chain employs TRBV25-1 and TRBJ2-7, with no clear D. The CDR3 runs to 11 residues. Deletions cut 2 bases from V and 6 bases from J, with 5 bases between. Germline V gene sequence: CDR1 MGHDK, CDR2 SYGVNS. CDR3 region: CASSETREQYF. CDR3 sequence (DNA): TGTGCCAGCAGTGAAACACGCGAGCAGTACTTC.

This clone was counted ten times or more. The J gene is TRBJ1-6, the V gene TRBV7-8; 8 positions agree with TRBD1. Unmatched junction bases numbered 9, after V lost 4 bases and J lost 10 bases. This CDR3 is 15 amino acids long. Germline V gene data show CDR1 as SGHVS and CDR2 as FQNEAQ. The DNA of the CDR3 is TGTGCCAGCAGCTCGCATCAGGGGGCTAGATCACCCCTCCACTTT. Translating it yields CASSSHQGARSPLHF.

The count of this clone is one. The genes are TRBV7-9 and TRBJ1-3; TRBD1 agrees at 11 bases. V shed 5 bases, J shed 2 bases, and the junction held 8 bases outside the gene matches. The CDR3 contains 17 residues. Germline assignment: CDR1 SEHNR and CDR2 FQNEAQ (reference sequence). CDR3 bases: TGTGCCAGCAGCCCGACTGCGGGACAGGGGGCTGGAAACACCATATATTTT. Translated, it gives CASSPTAGQGAGNTIYF.

The gene calls are TRBV24-1 and TRBJ2-1; D call uncertain. Germline-derived CDR1 and CDR2 are KGHDR and SFDVKD. The CDR3 covers 13 residues. V shed 0 bases and J shed 8 bases, with 7 bases lying between them. The CDR3 loop is CATSDLSVYEQFF. In nucleotides, the CDR3 is TGTGCCACCAGTGATTTGTCCGTCTATGAGCAGTTCTTC.

This rearrangement joins TRBV14 to TRBJ2-5, with a tentative D call TRBD2 (7 bases). Trimming shortened V by 4 bases and J by 5 bases, and 11 bases separated the two germline ends. The CDR3 runs to 13 residues. CDR1 and CDR2 from the germline V gene are SGHDN and FVKESK. CDR3 nucleotide sequence: TGTGCCAGCAGCCGCGGGGGCCTCGAGACCCAGTACTTC. It specifies CASSRGGLETQYF. The entire variable domain, with the rest obtained from reference TRBV14 and TRBJ2-5, is as follows: EAGVTQFPSHSVIEKGQTVTLRCDPISGHDNLYWYRRVMGKEIKFLLHFVKESKQDESGMPNNRFLAERTGGTYSTLKVQPAELEDSGVYFCASSRGGLETQYFGPGTRLLVL.

The chain has TRBV28 and TRBJ2-3, with TRBD1 identical over 9 bases. There are 17 residues in the CDR3. The V gene's germline CDR1 is MDHEN and CDR2 SYDVKM. J gave up 4 bases and V 1 base, and 9 bases lay outside the gene matches. The CDR3 DNA is TGTGCCAGCAGTTTATTACAGGGGGCGCCGGCTTCAGATACGCAGTATTTT. Translation: CASSLLQGAPASDTQYF.

V gene TRBV7-9 combines with J gene TRBJ1-4; D might be TRBD1 (6 bases). Germline V lookup: CDR1 SEHNR, CDR2 FQNEAQ (reference sequence). The CDR3 is 13 residues long. V lost 4 bases and J 6 bases, leaving 9 bases between the germline ends. The CDR3 is CASSSRQDEKLFF. The CDR3 nucleotides read TGTGCCAGCAGCTCCCGACAGGATGAAAAACTGTTTTTT.

The rearrangement joins TRBV3-1 (or the pseudogene TRBV3-2) to TRBJ1-5, with TRBD1 identical over 7 bases. The ends lost 4 bases at V and 5 bases at J; junction bases unmatched: 5. The CDR3 has 14 residues. CDR1 is LGHDT and CDR2 is YNNKEL in the germline V gene (reference sequence). CDR3 protein: CASSPTGQDQPQHF. Written as DNA, the CDR3 is TGTGCCAGCAGCCCGACAGGGCAGGATCAGCCCCAGCATTTT.

In its sample, this clone was seen once. The chain has TRBV19 and TRBJ2-2; tentative D call: TRBD1 (6 bases). The CDR3 runs 14 residues. Germline lookup yields CDR1 LNHDA and CDR2 SQIVND (reference sequence). V lost 5 bases and J lost 6, with 13 bases in between. The DNA for the CDR3 is TGTGCCAGTAGTCAACAGGGTGTGTCCGGGGAGCTGTTTTTT. Its protein is CASSQQGVSGELFF.

V usage is TRBV2 and J usage is TRBJ1-5, with 7 bases identical to TRBD1. CDR3 length: 14 residues. With V trimmed by 7 bases and J by 11 bases, 14 bases remained unmatched. Germline loops: CDR1 SNHLY, CDR2 FYNNEI. Here the CDR3 reads CASTPTGAPGAQHF. DNA of the CDR3: TGTGCCAGCACGCCCACAGGGGCACCAGGGGCCCAGCATTTT. The variable domain in full, completed from reference TRBV2 and TRBJ1-5, reads EPEVTQTPSHQVTQMGQEVILRCVPISNHLYFYWYRQILGQKVEFLVSFYNNEISEKSEIFDDQFSVERPDGSNFTLKIRSTKLEDSAMYFCASTPTGAPGAQHFGDGTRLSIL.

This clone appeared once. The rearrangement joins TRBV9 to TRBJ1-1, with a possible D match to TRBD1 (6 bases). In germline, CDR1 is SGDLS, CDR2 YYNGEE. V was pared by 4 bases and J by 2 bases, with 12 bases between. This CDR3 spans 14 amino acids. Here the CDR3 reads CASSSNRDNTEAFF. The DNA of the CDR3 is TGTGCCAGCAGCTCCAACAGGGATAACACTGAAGCTTTCTTT.

This chain uses TRBV19 with TRBJ2-1; 8 bases are shared with TRBD2. CDR3 size: 19 residues. V shed 3 bases and J 0 bases; nucleotides not matched to a gene: 13. Per the germline V gene, CDR1 is LNHDA and CDR2 is SQIVND (reference sequence). The CDR3 DNA sequence: TGTGCCAGTAGTATTCTAAGCGGGAGCACCCTAAACTCCTACAATGAGCAGTTCTTC. Its protein product is CASSILSGSTLNSYNEQFF. Using reference TRBV19 and TRBJ2-1 for the parts outside the CDR3, the full variable domain is DGGITQSPKYLFRKEGQNVTLSCEQNLNHDAMYWYRQDPGQGLRLIYYSQIVNDFQKGDIAEGYSVSREKKESFPLTVTSAQKNPTAFYLCASSILSGSTLNSYNEQFFGPGTRLTVL.

The chain links TRBV3-1 (or the pseudogene TRBV3-2) to TRBJ2-7, with no clear D. V lost 1 base, J lost 3 bases, and 13 bases lay in between. CDR1 is LGHDT and CDR2 is YNNKEL in the germline V gene (reference sequence). This CDR3 has 15 amino acids. CDR3 region: CASSQGGFSLYEQYF. In nucleotides, the CDR3 is TGTGCCAGCAGCCAAGGCGGATTTTCGCTCTACGAGCAGTACTTC.

As DNA, the CDR3 is TGTGCCAGCAGTTTGACTAGCGGGGGCACAGATACGCAGTATTTT. It encodes CASSLTSGGTDTQYF. The genes are TRBV28 and TRBJ2-3, with 11 bases aligning to TRBD2. J lost 1 base, V lost 3 bases, and 0 bases had no gene match. Germline CDR1 and CDR2: MDHEN and SYDVKM. The CDR3 contains 15 residues.

The chain employs TRBV7-3 and TRBJ1-1; D unclear. The CDR3 loop spans 14 amino acids. Between the trimmed V and J ends, which lost 2 bases and 1 base, there was a span of 8 bases. The germline CDR1 and CDR2 sequences are SGHTA and FQGTGA. The CDR3 loop reads CASSLAGANTEAFF. The CDR3 coding sequence is TGTGCCAGCAGCTTAGCAGGTGCGAACACTGAAGCTTTCTTT.

The chain employs TRBV18 and TRBJ1-1; tentative D call: TRBD1 (6 bases). This CDR3 is 14 amino acids long. V lost 3 bases, J lost 6 bases, and 14 bases lay in between. CDR1 and CDR2 from the germline V gene are KGHSH and LQKENI. DNA of the CDR3: TGTGCCAGCTCACCTCTGGGGGGGGGCTCTGAAGCTTTCTTT. Encoded protein: CASSPLGGGSEAFF.

The chain combines TRBV10-2 with TRBJ2-3, with D possibly being TRBD1 (6 bases). CDR1 is WSHSY and CDR2 is SAAADI in the germline V gene. V lost 5 bases and J 0 bases, leaving 12 bases between the germline ends. The CDR3 has 15 amino acids. CDR3 nucleotide sequence: TGCGCCAGCAGTCATTACAGGGTGAGCACAGATACGCAGTATTTT. Translation: CASSHYRVSTDTQYF.

V and J are TRBV6-5 and TRBJ1-1, with D perhaps matching TRBD1 (5 bases). The germline gives CDR1 MNHEY, CDR2 SVGAGI. The CDR3 has 13 residues. V was shortened by 5 bases and J by 5 bases, with 12 bases between the two germline ends. CDR3 residues: CASSLLQGTEAFF. The DNA of the CDR3 is TGTGCCAGCAGTCTCCTTCAGGGAACTGAAGCTTTCTTT.